The clone carrying this T cell receptor beta chain came up many times. The germline gives CDR1 MGHRA, CDR2 YSYEKL. This CDR3 is 12 amino acids long. The ends were cut back, 2 bases at V and 7 bases at J, with 3 bases in the middle. The data were obtained in a study of neurological immune-mediated disorders. Each CDR3 protein gets one entry after TCRdb re-called the 5' RACE reads with MiXCR. The sample holds about 65,000 distinct CDR3 sequences; approximately 4.2% are singletons and the top ten take roughly 2.8%. The V gene is TRBV4-1, the J gene TRBJ1-6; D not resolved. The TCR originated in a man in his fifties with multiple sclerosis. The material sequenced was PBMCs. CDR3 coding DNA: TGCGCCAGCAGCCAACAAAATTCACCCCTCCACTTT. Protein sequence: CASSQQNSPLHF.